These T cell receptor beta chains were read from a single sample in a study of graft-versus-host responses after intestinal transplantation. Generated by immunoSEQ multiplex PCR, the TCRdb table keeps only in-frame clones and is missing some. The sample lists around 13,000 clones; 90% to 95% were seen once. Sequenced here: PBMCs, sampled roughly 1,000 days after intestinal transplantation. The receptors come from a human patient who received an intestinal transplant, so some T cells may come from the graft donor. Each CDR3 is given with its conserved first and last residue. Each record gives: V gene, J gene, D gene, clone size, CDR3 DNA, CDR3 protein. The D gene is left open where the match is weak. Only part of the rows carry a size: once, few, many, or a class if the clone is expanded.

>TRBV5-6|TRBJ2-5|.|.
TGTGCCAGCAGCTTGTCATCCACGGAGACCCAGTACTTC
CASSLSSTETQYF
>TRBV4-2|TRBJ1-5|.|.
TGTGCCAGCAGCCAAGAAGGGGGGACACCCTTACAGCCCCAGCATTTT
CASSQEGGTPLQPQHF
>TRBV27|TRBJ1-5|.|.
TGTGCCAGCAGTGGGGACACGTTGTTAGGCCAGCCCCAGCATTTT
CASSGDTLLGQPQHF
>TRBV10-1|TRBJ2-1|.|.
TGCGCCAGCAGTGACTCGATGGGGGATGAGCAGTTCTTC
CASSDSMGDEQFF
>TRBV4-2|TRBJ2-3|TRBD2|once
TGTGCCAGCAGCCAAGATCGGGGGGGCCCAGATACGCAGTATTTT
CASSQDRGGPDTQYF
>TRBV6-6|TRBJ1-5|.|.
TGTGCCAGCAGACCGACTTCGGGGCCCCAGCATTTT
CASRPTSGPQHF
>TRBV5-1|TRBJ2-5|TRBD2|.
TGCGCCAGCCAGAGGACTAGCGGGGGGCTGAAAGAGACCCAGTACTTC
CASQRTSGGLKETQYF
>TRBV6-6|TRBJ2-7|.|.
TGTGCCAGCAGACGCACCGGGGGCTACGAGCAGTACTTC
CASRRTGGYEQYF
>TRBV4-1|TRBJ2-3|.|.
TGCGCCAGCAGCCAATTCAGAGGCACAGATACGCAGTATTTT
CASSQFRGTDTQYF
>TRBV18|TRBJ1-2|.|.
TGTGCCAGCTCAGGGGTGAACTATGGCTACACCTTC
CASSGVNYGYTF
>TRBV5-6|TRBJ2-7|TRBD1|.
TGTGCCAGCAGCACCCGACAGGGGAGGCAAACCTACGAGCAGTACTTC
CASSTRQGRQTYEQYF
>TRBV7-2|TRBJ1-6|TRBD1|.
TGTGCCAGCAGCTTAGGGCAGGGGGGATATGGTTCACCCCTCCACTTT
CASSLGQGGYGSPLHF
>TRBV4-1|TRBJ1-2|.|.
TGCGCCAGCAGCCAAGATGGGGGGGACTACACCTTC
CASSQDGGDYTF
>TRBV10-3|TRBJ2-3|TRBD2|.
TGTGCCATCAGTGACGGCGGGGGAACAGATACGCAGTATTTT
CAISDGGGTDTQYF
>TRBV7-3|TRBJ2-3|.|.
TGTGCCAGCAGCTTAGGGGGGCGGGCACTCCGCCCGGATACGCAGTATTTT
CASSLGGRALRPDTQYF
>TRBV27|TRBJ1-2|.|.
TGTGCCAGCAGCTCGGGGTATGGCTACACCTTC
CASSSGYGYTF
>TRBV2|TRBJ1-1|.|.
TGTGCCAGCAGTGAAGGGACGGGGTACCTTGAAGCTTTCTTT
CASSEGTGYLEAFF
>TRBV29-1|TRBJ2-7|.|.
TGCAGCGTTGCCCCCGGGTCAGAATACGAGCAGTACTTC
CSVAPGSEYEQYF
>TRBV25-1|TRBJ1-1|.|.
TGTGCCAGCAGTGATATTGGGCCGGGGAACACTGAAGCTTTCTTT
CASSDIGPGNTEAFF
>TRBV6-1|TRBJ1-3|.|.
TGTGCCAGCAGTTATGTAGTAGGTGGAAACACCATATATTTT
CASSYVVGGNTIYF
>TRBV2|TRBJ1-1|TRBD1|.
TGTGCCAGGAGGGAACAGGGGGATACTGAAGCTTTCTTT
CARREQGDTEAFF
>TRBV5-4|TRBJ1-3|.|.
TGTGCCAGCAGCTTGGGGCAGGTTCTCTCTGGAAACACCATATATTTT
CASSLGQVLSGNTIYF
>TRBV2|TRBJ2-3|TRBD2|.
TGTGCCAGCAGTGAAGGGGGGGGATTCACAGATACGCAGTATTTT
CASSEGGGFTDTQYF
>TRBV14|TRBJ2-3|.|.
TGTGCCAGCAGCCGGTCCCCGGAAGTGGAAGATACGCAGTATTTT
CASSRSPEVEDTQYF
>TRBV7-2|TRBJ2-7|.|.
TGTGCCAGCAGCTCGGCCTACGAGCAGTACTTC
CASSSAYEQYF
>TRBV27|TRBJ1-5|.|.
TGTGCCAGCAGTTTTAGCCGGGTTCTCCCTAATCAGCCCCAGCATTTT
CASSFSRVLPNQPQHF
>TRBV6-1|TRBJ2-7|.|.
TGTGCCAGCAGTAAAACGGGACCGAGCTACGAGCAGTACTTC
CASSKTGPSYEQYF
>TRBV7-2|TRBJ2-3|.|once
TGTGCCAGCAGCCTAACATCAACCACAGATACGCAGTATTTT
CASSLTSTTDTQYF
>TRBV10-3|TRBJ1-1|.|.
TGTGCCATCACGGGTGGGGACACTGAAGCTTTCTTT
CAITGGDTEAFF
>TRBV19|TRBJ2-3|TRBD1|.
TGTGCCAGTAGTCGAACGGGACAGGCTGACACAGATACGCAGTATTTT
CASSRTGQADTDTQYF
>TRBV4-2|TRBJ2-5|.|.
TGTGCCAGCAGCCAAGGCCCTAGCCGGGAGACCCAGTACTTC
CASSQGPSRETQYF
>TRBV6-5|TRBJ2-1|TRBD2|.
TGTGCCAGCAGGCCCGGACTAGCGGGGGTGGAGCAGTTCTTC
CASRPGLAGVEQFF
>TRBV4-2|TRBJ2-7|.|.
TGTGCCAGCAGTTTAGGGTACGAGCAGTACTTC
CASSLGYEQYF
>TRBV18|TRBJ1-4|.|.
TGTGCCAGCTCACAGGACAGAGCTCTAACTTTCCTGTTTTTT
CASSQDRALTFLFF
>TRBV19|TRBJ1-2|TRBD1|.
TGTGCCAGTACCTCACAGGGGTGGGGCTATGGCTACACCTTC
CASTSQGWGYGYTF
>TRBV9|TRBJ1-5|.|.
TGTGCCAGCAGCCCCCCGGTTAGCAATCAGCCCCAGCATTTT
CASSPPVSNQPQHF
>TRBV5-1|TRBJ2-5|.|few
TGCGCCAGCAGCTTTGTGGACAAAACTCAAGAGACCCAGTACTTC
CASSFVDKTQETQYF
>TRBV5-1|TRBJ1-2|TRBD1|once
TGCGCCAGCAGCCAGGGACAGAGTAATGGCTACACCTTC
CASSQGQSNGYTF
>TRBV4-2|TRBJ2-2|.|.
TGTGCCAGCAGCTTATTGGGGGACGGGGAGCTGTTTTTT
CASSLLGDGELFF
>TRBV5-6|TRBJ1-3|.|.
TGTGCCAGCAGCTTGGAGAGGACACTCCTCGGAAACACCATATATTTT
CASSLERTLLGNTIYF
>TRBV6-4|TRBJ2-7|TRBD2|few
TGTGCCAGCAGCTCTAGCGGCTCCTACGAGCAGTACTTC
CASSSSGSYEQYF
>TRBV11-2|TRBJ1-2|TRBD1|.
TGTGCCAGCAGCCCCAACTGGACAGGGGGGAACTATGGCTACACCTTC
CASSPNWTGGNYGYTF
>TRBV9|TRBJ1-2|TRBD1|.
TGTGCCAGCAGCGTAGGGGACAGGGGCGATGGCTACACCTTC
CASSVGDRGDGYTF
>TRBV7-2|TRBJ1-6|.|.
TGTGCCAGCAGCCTATGGGAGGTCCCCTATAATTCACCCCTCCACTTT
CASSLWEVPYNSPLHF
>TRBV7-3|TRBJ2-7|.|.
TGTGCCAGCAGCGACCCCTACGAGCAGTACTTC
CASSDPYEQYF
>TRBV6-1|TRBJ2-7|TRBD1|.
TGTGCCAGCAGTGAGGGACAGGGAAGTAGCGAGCAGTACTTC
CASSEGQGSSEQYF
>TRBV9|TRBJ2-7|.|.
TGTGCCAGCAGCGTATCCGGGGGCTACGAGCAGTACTTC
CASSVSGGYEQYF
>TRBV6-4|TRBJ1-1|TRBD1|.
TGTGCCAGCACCGAGACAGGGGAACACACTGAAGCTTTCTTT
CASTETGEHTEAFF
>TRBV25-1|TRBJ1-5|.|.
TGTGCCAGCAGACGAAACGGAGGGCCCCAGCATTTT
CASRRNGGPQHF
>TRBV11-3|TRBJ2-1|.|.
TGTGCCAGCAGCTTAGTGGTGAGTCCTGAGCAGTTCTTC
CASSLVVSPEQFF
>TRBV7-2|TRBJ1-5|TRBD1|once
TGTGCCAGCAGCCTATGGACAGGGGGCGAAGGCAATCAGCCCCAGCATTTT
CASSLWTGGEGNQPQHF
>TRBV2|TRBJ1-2|.|.
TGTGCCAGCAGTTCCGAGGTCTATGGCTACACCTTC
CASSSEVYGYTF
>TRBV7-8|TRBJ2-5|.|once
TGTGCCAGCAGCTTGGCCCAAGAGACCCAGTACTTC
CASSLAQETQYF
>TRBV21-1|TRBJ2-5|.|once
TGTGCCAGCAGCAAACTAGCGGGGGGTTCCCTCGGGGAGACCCAGTACTTC
CASSKLAGGSLGETQYF
>TRBV7-3|TRBJ2-5|TRBD2|once
TGTGCCAGCAGCTGGGGTCCTAGCGGGGGCCCGGAGACCCAGTACTTC
CASSWGPSGGPETQYF